This T cell receptor beta chain was found in a study of OX40 agonist ivuxolimab in advanced cancers. Context from the whole study: The costimulatory receptor OX40 (CD134) was targeted by ivuxolimab, a fully human IgG2 agonistic monoclonal antibody. Peripheral TCRbeta sequencing aimed to test whether ivuxolimab altered TCR sequence diversity and caused clonal T-cell expansion. Partial responses occurred in three dose-escalation patients, of whom one had hepatocellular carcinoma and two had cutaneous melanoma. The dose-escalation cohort was 82.7% male with a mean age of about 60 years, ranging from roughly 20 to 80. The monotherapy dose-escalation portion (N ≈ 52 patients) of the phase I ivuxolimab trial is reported in the paper. Of the approximately 53 patients in dose escalation, about 20 had hepatocellular carcinoma, some 15 had melanoma, 9 had renal cell carcinoma and 9 had head and neck cancer. Prior anti-PD-1, anti-PD-L1 or anti-CTLA-4 therapy was permitted, and approximately 42% of dose-escalation patients had received checkpoint inhibitors. Intravenous ivuxolimab was administered to patients every 2 weeks at six dose levels: 0.01, 0.1, 0.3, 1.5, 3 and 10 mg/kg. Paper-wide results and their limitations: In the 0.1-3.0 mg/kg groups, partial responders had among the lowest normalized peripheral clonal expansion, particularly in CD8+ T cells. The antigen specificity of the clonally expanded peripheral T cells was not determined. On average, CD8+ T cells showed more expanded clones than CD4+ T cells after ivuxolimab. Clonal expansion of both CD4+ and CD8+ blood T cells was observed from baseline to week 6 at doses 0.1 to 3.0 mg/kg. Low levels of normalized T-cell clonal expansion were also shown by some nonresponding patients.

To sequence the TCRbeta CDR3 region, genomic DNA was isolated from the sorted cells. TCRbeta CDR3 regions were sequenced using the immunoSEQ Assay. The immuneACCESS repertoire file appears here via TCRdb, limited to in-frame rearrangements. These files lack a portion of the clones; in checked studies, under half of the deficit traces to unresolved V genes, and the cause of the others is not known. Within this sample are some 80,000 clones, with 90% to 95% of them counted one time only. The ten most abundant clones make up about 5% of the sample. Patients with autoimmune disease history or receiving systemic immunosuppression were excluded from the trial. Peripheral blood for TCR sequencing was collected from all dose cohorts at baseline, on cycle 4 day 1, and on cycle 7 day 1. Samples were obtained from an open-label, multicenter, first-in-human phase I dose-escalation trial of ivuxolimab. Adults with locally advanced or metastatic head and neck squamous cell, hepatocellular, melanoma or renal cell carcinoma were enrolled in the trial. Before TCR sequencing, CD4+ T cells and CD8+ T cells from peripheral blood were sorted into separate populations.

Notes on this clone: Its antigen is still unknown. No base quality information exists; no much larger clone differs at one position.

V was cut back by 5 bases and J by 4 bases, leaving a gap of 15 bases between them. CDR1 SGHRS and CDR2 YFSETQ are derived from the germline V gene. Inclusive of the bounding cysteine and phenylalanine, the CDR3 is 14 residues long. The entry retains the CDR3 DNA only, 42 bases that are in frame from base 1. Sequencing used CD4+ or CD8+ T cells sorted from blood, obtained in a trial of the OX40 agonist ivuxolimab. This TCR was sampled from an adult with an advanced solid tumor such as melanoma, head and neck, liver or kidney cancer. The chain links TRBV5-1 with TRBJ2-5; matching of 7 bases hints at TRBD2 as the D gene. The CDR3 region: CASSINGGLETQYF. The nucleotides read TGCGCCAGCAGTATAAACGGGGGGCTAGAGACCCAGTACTTC.